The 17 T cell receptor beta chains below all came from one sample that was sequenced in a study of T-cell reconstitution after alpha-beta-depleted transplantation in children. Unique molecular identifiers were used in preparing the TCRbeta library. Via MiXCR, TCRdb re-called the PCR reads, giving one row per CDR3 protein. The data contain hundreds of thousands of distinct CDR3 sequences, approximately 11% of them singletons. This specimen was PBMCs, taken before TCRalphabeta/CD19-depleted stem cell transplant. All receptors come from a child under three years old with acute myeloid leukemia, due to receive a stem cell transplant.

As to this clonotype: One base away lies a much larger clone, so this may be a sequencing read error. The V call is TRBV7-9, the J call TRBJ1-2; the D is unclear. Germline CDR1 is SEHNR and CDR2 is FQNEAQ (reference sequence). The CDR3 runs 11 residues. The CDR3 DNA reads TGTGCCAGCAGCTTAGGGTCCGGCTACCCCTTC. It yields the protein CASSLGSGYPF.

This clonotype has at least ten counts. The CDR3 region is CASSQGTYYTDTQYF. DNA for the CDR3: TGCGCCAGCAGCCAGGGGACTTACTACACAGATACGCAGTATTTT. J is TRBJ2-3 and V is TRBV4-3; D is possibly TRBD2 (6 bases). The V gene lost 3 bases and the J gene lost 2 bases, with 12 bases spanning the gap. Germline lookup yields CDR1 LGHNA and CDR2 YSLEER. The CDR3 sequence is 15 residues long.

To note about this clonotype: A much larger clone is a single base away; this may be a read error. The gene calls are TRBV30 and TRBJ1-5, with D maybe TRBD1 (6 bases). Germline CDR1 is GTSNPN and CDR2 is SVGIG (reference sequence). The CDR3 length is 15 residues. The CDR3 loop is CARSRNRVEGQPQHF. The CDR3 nucleotides are TGTGCCCGGAGTAGGAACAGGGTGGAGGGTCAGCCCCAGCATTTT. Using reference TRBV30 and TRBJ1-5 for the parts outside the CDR3, the full variable domain is SQTIHQWPATLVQPVGSPLSLECTVEGTSNPNLYWYRQAAGRGLQLLFYSVGIGQISSEVPQNLSASRPQDRQFILSSKKLLLSDSGFYLCARSRNRVEGQPQHFGDGTRLSIL.

This clonotype was picked up many times. V and J are TRBV5-6 and TRBJ1-1, with D unresolved. V was shortened by 6 bases and J by 3 bases, with 15 bases between the two germline ends. Per germline, CDR1 SGHDT and CDR2 YYEEEE. The CDR3 contains 14 residues. In nucleotides, the CDR3 is TGTGCCAGCACCCCAATCCCCCCGGACACTGAAGCTTTCTTT. It yields the protein CASTPIPPDTEAFF.

The table lists this clonotype with many counts. The chain links TRBV7-3 to TRBJ2-5; unclear D gene. Trimming left V 2 bases short and J 5 bases short, with 9 bases between. This CDR3 is 13 amino acids long. Germline CDR1 reads SGHTA; CDR2 reads FQGTGA. CDR3 nucleotides: TGTGCCAGCAGCTTATCCCCAAGGGAGACCCAGTACTTC. This encodes CASSLSPRETQYF.

This clonotype occurred many times. This chain uses TRBV28 with TRBJ2-3; maybe TRBD2 (7 bases). The CDR3 has 16 residues. Germline V gene sequence: CDR1 MDHEN, CDR2 SYDVKM. V was cut by 5 bases and J by 4 bases, with 19 bases left in between. CDR3 nucleotides: TGTGCCAGCAGTCCCCTTACGGGGGGCGGAGCAGATACGCAGTATTTT. Its protein product is CASSPLTGGGADTQYF.

The sample holds a few counts of this clonotype. CDR3 loop: CASSLTSMAQFF. The CDR3 region has the DNA TGTGCCAGCAGCTTAACTAGTATGGCCCAGTTCTTC. This chain joins TRBV11-3 and TRBJ2-1; tentative D call: TRBD2 (5 bases). Germline V gene sequence: CDR1 SGHNT, CDR2 YENEEA. Trimming pared 2 bases from V and 13 bases from J, leaving 12 bases between. The CDR3 spans 12 residues. Using reference TRBV11-3 and TRBJ2-1 for the parts outside the CDR3, the full variable domain is EAGVVQSPRYKIIEKKQPVAFWCNPISGHNTLYWYLQNLGQGPELLIRYENEEAVDDSQLPKDRFSAERLKGVDSTLKIQPAELGDSAVYLCASSLTSMAQFFGPGTRLTVL.

This clonotype was observed a few times. One end of the junction does not line up with germline, which may come from a read error. This chain links TRBV28 with TRBJ1-2; D remains ambiguous. Germline V gene sequence: CDR1 MDHEN, CDR2 SYDVKM. The CDR3 length is 12 residues. CDR3 nucleotide sequence: TGTTCCAGCAGTTTCGGGCTCTATGGCTACACCTTC. Translation gives CSSSFGLYGYTF.

This clonotype was counted ten times or more. The chain joins TRBV5-1 to TRBJ2-3; 7 bases are a match to TRBD2. In germline, CDR1 is SGHRS, CDR2 YFSETQ. Trimming at V came to 2 bases and at J to 0 bases, leaving 3 bases not matched to a gene. The CDR3 runs 15 residues. CDR3 residues: CASSLAGPSTDTQYF. For the CDR3, the DNA is TGCGCCAGCAGCTTAGCGGGGCCTAGCACAGATACGCAGTATTTT. Full variable domain (outside the CDR3, taken from reference TRBV5-1 and TRBJ2-3): KAGVTQTPRYLIKTRGQQVTLSCSPISGHRSVSWYQQTPGQGLQFLFEYFSETQRNKGNFPGRFSGRQFSNSRSEMNVSTLELGDSALYLCASSLAGPSTDTQYFGPGTRLTVL.

The J gene is TRBJ1-1, the V gene TRBV7-9; 7 nucleotides line up with TRBD1. V gave up 3 bases and J gave up 1 base; unmatched junction bases: 5. Looked up from germline, CDR1 is SEHNR and CDR2 is FQNEAQ (reference sequence). This CDR3 region has 15 residues. The DNA of the CDR3 is TGTGCCAGCAGCTTGGCCCGACAGGGGAACACTGAAGCTTTCTTT. Protein sequence: CASSLARQGNTEAFF.

This clonotype was seen at least ten times. J is TRBJ2-7 and V is TRBV7-2, with D maybe TRBD2 (6 bases). V was shortened by 0 bases and J by 0 bases, with 6 bases between the two germline ends. There are 14 residues in the CDR3. Germline V CDR1 and CDR2: SGHTA, FQGNSA. The CDR3 DNA sequence: TGTGCCAGCAGCTTAGCGGGGGGCTCCTACGAGCAGTACTTC. It specifies CASSLAGGSYEQYF.

This clonotype has only a few counts. The genes are TRBV2 and TRBJ2-5; D might be TRBD1 or TRBD2, each matching 5 bases. From germline, CDR1 is SNHLY and CDR2 FYNNEI. Deletions cut 9 bases from V and 7 bases from J, with 12 bases between. The CDR3 length is 11 residues. CDR3 sequence reads: CARGEPRTQYF. The CDR3 DNA sequence: TGTGCCAGGGGGGAGCCGCGGACCCAGTACTTC.

This clonotype showed up many times. CDR3 region: CASSRAGAFF. CDR3 nucleotide sequence: TGTGCCAGCTCCCGGGCGGGAGCTTTCTTT. V and J are TRBV28 and TRBJ1-1; D gene unclear. This CDR3 comprises 10 residues. CDR1 and CDR2 (germline): MDHEN, SYDVKM. The germline V and J ends were trimmed by 8 bases and 10 bases, with 11 bases remaining between them. Using reference TRBV28 and TRBJ1-1 for the parts outside the CDR3, the full variable domain is DVKVTQSSRYLVKRTGEKVFLECVQDMDHENMFWYRQDPGLGLRLIYFSYDVKMKEKGDIPEGYSVSREKKERFSLILESASTNQTSMYLCASSRAGAFFGQGTRLTVV.

At least ten counts were recorded for this clonotype. The CDR3 loop is CASSFSGGESYGYTF. The CDR3 DNA is TGCGCCAGCAGCTTTTCGGGGGGCGAATCCTATGGCTACACCTTC. The V gene is TRBV5-1, the J gene TRBJ1-2, with TRBD1 as a possible D gene (6 bases). Trimming cost V 2 bases and J 4 bases, with 15 bases left between them. The germline gives CDR1 SGHRS, CDR2 YFSETQ. CDR3 length equals 15 residues.

This clonotype was seen repeatedly, ten times or more. This chain links TRBV5-5 with TRBJ2-3, with 8 positions matching TRBD1. The CDR3 runs to 14 residues. In germline, CDR1 is SGHKS, CDR2 YYEKEE (reference sequence). V gave up 7 bases and J gave up 3 bases; unmatched junction bases: 7. The CDR3 region is CASGRDRITDTQYF. The CDR3 region has the DNA TGTGCCAGCGGCCGGGACAGGATAACAGATACGCAGTATTTT. The full variable domain, with the rest looked up from reference TRBV5-5 and TRBJ2-3, is DAGVTQSPTHLIKTRGQQVTLRCSPISGHKSVSWYQQVLGQGPQFIFQYYEKEERGRGNFPDRFSARQFPNYSSELNVNALLLGDSALYLCASGRDRITDTQYFGPGTRLTVL.

This clonotype was recorded many times. The chain is built from TRBV29-1 and TRBJ2-3; TRBD1 or TRBD2 may be the D gene (6 bases each). Germline CDR1 reads SQVTM; CDR2 reads ANQGSEA. The CDR3 length is 13 residues. Trimming stripped 5 bases from V and 2 bases from J, with 11 bases between. The CDR3 spells CSVWGAVTDTQYF. The CDR3 coding sequence is TGCAGCGTTTGGGGGGCAGTCACAGATACGCAGTATTTT.

This clonotype was observed many times. The chain uses TRBV6-1 and TRBJ2-1; 8 bases map to TRBD2. The V gene's germline CDR1 is MNHNS and CDR2 SASEGT. The CDR3 spans 14 residues. With 7 bases clipped from V and 4 bases from J, the junction kept 6 bases outside the gene matches. The CDR3 DNA reads as TGTGCCAGCACCCCCAGCGGGGGTTACAATGAGCAGTTCTTC. Translated: CASTPSGGYNEQFF.